A selection of T cell receptor beta chains follows, all from one sample in a study of blood T cell repertoires in COVID-19. The repertoire was sequenced with immunoSEQ multiplex PCR; TCRdb's copy has only in-frame clones and lacks some. The table has 350,000 to 400,000 clones, around 87% seen once. Sequencing was performed on PBMCs or T cells enriched from blood (not recorded which). Receptors were obtained from a woman in her twenties or thirties with acute COVID-19. The CDR3 runs from the conserved cysteine through the conserved F or W.

v_call cdr3_aa
TRBV7-2 CASSLVPGWEQYF
TRBV4-1 CASSPRRTNSPLHF
TRBV10-1 CASSALGAPYYEQYF
TRBV24-1 CATSEPGEGYGYTF
TRBV7-2 CASSSMTGSNQPQHF
TRBV9 CASSAGGQGFGELFF
TRBV4-1 CASSQDGEESSYEQYF
TRBV7-2 CASSFFGVQPQHF
TRBV4-2 CASSQDKRDMDTYEQYF
TRBV28 CASSPTSGTITYEQYF
TRBV10-3 CAIGAGASDTQYF
TRBV9 CASSPGTGGPYEQYF
TRBV29-1 CSVDGGAEKLFF
TRBV12-3/TRBV12-4 CASSLSGANVLTF
TRBV28 CASRLGQDYGYTF
TRBV6-5 CASSWRRGQHGYTF